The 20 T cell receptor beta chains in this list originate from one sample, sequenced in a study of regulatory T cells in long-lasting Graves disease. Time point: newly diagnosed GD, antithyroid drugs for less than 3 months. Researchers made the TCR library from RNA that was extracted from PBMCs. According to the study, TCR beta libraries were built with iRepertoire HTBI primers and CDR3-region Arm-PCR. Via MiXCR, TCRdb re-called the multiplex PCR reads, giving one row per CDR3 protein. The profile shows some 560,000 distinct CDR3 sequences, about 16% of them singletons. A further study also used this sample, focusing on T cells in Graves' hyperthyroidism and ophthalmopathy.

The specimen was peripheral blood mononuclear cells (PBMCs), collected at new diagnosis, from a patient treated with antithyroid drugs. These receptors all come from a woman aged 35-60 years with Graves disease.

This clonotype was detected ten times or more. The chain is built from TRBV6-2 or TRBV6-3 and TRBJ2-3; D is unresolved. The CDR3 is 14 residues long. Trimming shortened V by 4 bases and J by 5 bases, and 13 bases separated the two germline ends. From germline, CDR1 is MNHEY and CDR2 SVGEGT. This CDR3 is CASSSQLTLDTQYF. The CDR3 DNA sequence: TGTGCCAGCAGTTCCCAGCTGACCTTAGATACGCAGTATTTT.

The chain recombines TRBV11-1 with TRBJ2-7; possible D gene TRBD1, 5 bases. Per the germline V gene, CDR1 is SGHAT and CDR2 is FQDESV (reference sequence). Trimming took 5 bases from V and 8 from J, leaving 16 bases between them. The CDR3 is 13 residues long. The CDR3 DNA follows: TGTGCCAGCAGCCCCAGGGCGGCCCTGCAGCAGTACTTC. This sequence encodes CASSPRAALQQYF.

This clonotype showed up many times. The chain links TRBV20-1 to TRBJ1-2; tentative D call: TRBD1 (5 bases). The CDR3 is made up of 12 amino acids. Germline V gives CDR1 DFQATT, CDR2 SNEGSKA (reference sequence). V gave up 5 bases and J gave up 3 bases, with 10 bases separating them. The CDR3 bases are TGCAGTGCTGGGGACGGCTACTATGGCTACACCTTC. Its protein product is CSAGDGYYGYTF.

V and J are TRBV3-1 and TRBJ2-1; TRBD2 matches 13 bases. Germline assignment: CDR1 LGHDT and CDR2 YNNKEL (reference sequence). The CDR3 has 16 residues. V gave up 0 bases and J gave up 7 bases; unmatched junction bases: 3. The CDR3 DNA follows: TGTGCCAGCAGCCAAGATACGGGACTAGCGGGGAATGAGCAGTTCTTC. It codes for CASSQDTGLAGNEQFF.

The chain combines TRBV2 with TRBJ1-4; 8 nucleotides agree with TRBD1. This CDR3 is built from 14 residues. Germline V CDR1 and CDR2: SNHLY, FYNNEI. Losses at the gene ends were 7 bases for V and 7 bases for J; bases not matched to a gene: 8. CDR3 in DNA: TGTGCCAGCACTATCGGGACAGGAAGTGAAAAACTGTTTTTT. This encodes CASTIGTGSEKLFF.

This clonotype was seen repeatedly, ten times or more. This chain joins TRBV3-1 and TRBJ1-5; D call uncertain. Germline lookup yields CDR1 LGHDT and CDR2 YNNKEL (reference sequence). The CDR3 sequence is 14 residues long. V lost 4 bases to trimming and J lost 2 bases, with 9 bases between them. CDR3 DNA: TGTGCCAGCAGCCCTACAACGGGCAATCAGCCCCAGCATTTT. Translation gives CASSPTTGNQPQHF.

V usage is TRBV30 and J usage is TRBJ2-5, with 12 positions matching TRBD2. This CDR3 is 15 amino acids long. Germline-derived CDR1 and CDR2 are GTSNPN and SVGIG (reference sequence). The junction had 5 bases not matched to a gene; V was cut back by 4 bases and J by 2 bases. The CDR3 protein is CAWNLAGGSQETQYF. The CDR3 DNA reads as TGTGCCTGGAACCTAGCGGGGGGGTCTCAAGAGACCCAGTACTTC.

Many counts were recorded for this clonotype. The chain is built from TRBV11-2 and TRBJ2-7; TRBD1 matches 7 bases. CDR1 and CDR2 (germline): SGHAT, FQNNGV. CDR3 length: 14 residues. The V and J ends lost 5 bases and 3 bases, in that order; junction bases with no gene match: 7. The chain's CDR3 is CASSTGDSLYEQYF. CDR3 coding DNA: TGTGCCAGCAGCACAGGGGACAGCCTCTACGAGCAGTACTTC.

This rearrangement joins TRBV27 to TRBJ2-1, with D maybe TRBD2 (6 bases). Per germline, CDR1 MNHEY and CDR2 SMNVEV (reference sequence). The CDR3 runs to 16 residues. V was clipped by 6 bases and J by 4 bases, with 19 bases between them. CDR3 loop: CASSYFPGVGYNEQFF. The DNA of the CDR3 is TGTGCCAGCAGCTATTTCCCGGGGGTCGGGTACAATGAGCAGTTCTTC.

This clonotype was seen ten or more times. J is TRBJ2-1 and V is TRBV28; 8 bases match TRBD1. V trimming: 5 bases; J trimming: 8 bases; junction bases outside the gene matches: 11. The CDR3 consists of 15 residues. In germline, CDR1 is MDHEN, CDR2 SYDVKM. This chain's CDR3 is CASSVRTGFGYEQFF. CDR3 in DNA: TGTGCCAGCAGTGTCCGGACAGGGTTTGGCTATGAGCAGTTCTTC.

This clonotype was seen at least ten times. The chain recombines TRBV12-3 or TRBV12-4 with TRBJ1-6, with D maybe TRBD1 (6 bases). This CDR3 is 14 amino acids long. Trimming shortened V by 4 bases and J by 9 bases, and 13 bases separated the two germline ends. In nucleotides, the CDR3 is TGTGCCAGCAGTTCCTGGACAGATGGTTCACCCCTCCACTTT. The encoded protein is CASSSWTDGSPLHF.

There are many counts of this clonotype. The CDR3 DNA is TGTGCCAGCAGTGAAGAACTAGCGGGGGTGGGTGAGCAGTTCTTC. This sequence encodes CASSEELAGVGEQFF. This chain connects TRBV6-1 to TRBJ2-1; 11 bases agree with TRBD2. This CDR3 has 15 amino acids. Germline V CDR1 and CDR2: MNHNS, SASEGT. V shed 1 base, J shed 9 bases, and the junction held 5 bases outside the gene matches.

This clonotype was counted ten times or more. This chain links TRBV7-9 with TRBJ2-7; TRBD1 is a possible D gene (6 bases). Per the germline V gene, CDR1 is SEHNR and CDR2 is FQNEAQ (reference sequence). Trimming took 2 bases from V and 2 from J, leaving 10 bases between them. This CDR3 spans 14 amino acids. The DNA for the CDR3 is TGTGCCAGCAGCTTAAACAGGGAAACCTACGAGCAGTACTTC. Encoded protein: CASSLNRETYEQYF.

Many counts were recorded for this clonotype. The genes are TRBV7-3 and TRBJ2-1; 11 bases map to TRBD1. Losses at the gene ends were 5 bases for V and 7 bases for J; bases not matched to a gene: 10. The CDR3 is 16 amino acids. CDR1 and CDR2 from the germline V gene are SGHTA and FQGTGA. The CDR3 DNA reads TGTGCCAGCAGCCGACTCGGACAGGGGGCGCTTAATGAGCAGTTCTTC. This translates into CASSRLGQGALNEQFF.

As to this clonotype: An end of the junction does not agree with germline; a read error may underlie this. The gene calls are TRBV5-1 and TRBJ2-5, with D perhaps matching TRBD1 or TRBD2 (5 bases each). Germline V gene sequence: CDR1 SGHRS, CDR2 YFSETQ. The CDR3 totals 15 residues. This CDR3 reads CASSLGPGTQETQYF. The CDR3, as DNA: TGTGCCAGCAGCTTAGGCCCGGGGACCCAAGAGACCCAGTACTTC.

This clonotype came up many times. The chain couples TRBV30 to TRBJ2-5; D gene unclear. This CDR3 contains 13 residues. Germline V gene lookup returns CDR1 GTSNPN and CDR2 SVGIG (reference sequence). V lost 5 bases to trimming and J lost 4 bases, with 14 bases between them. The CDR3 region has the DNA TGTGCCTGGCGCAGGACGGCTGGAGAGACCCAGTACTTC. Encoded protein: CAWRRTAGETQYF. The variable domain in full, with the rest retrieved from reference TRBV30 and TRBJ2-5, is SQTIHQWPATLVQPVGSPLSLECTVEGTSNPNLYWYRQAAGRGLQLLFYSVGIGQISSEVPQNLSASRPQDRQFILSSKKLLLSDSGFYLCAWRRTAGETQYFGPGTRLLVL.

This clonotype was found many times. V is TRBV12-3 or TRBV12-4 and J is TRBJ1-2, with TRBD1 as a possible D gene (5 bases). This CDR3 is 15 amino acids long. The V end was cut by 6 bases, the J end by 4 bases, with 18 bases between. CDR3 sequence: CASSPGTLGVYGYTF. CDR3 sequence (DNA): TGTGCCAGCAGCCCCGGGACCCTAGGCGTCTATGGCTACACCTTC.

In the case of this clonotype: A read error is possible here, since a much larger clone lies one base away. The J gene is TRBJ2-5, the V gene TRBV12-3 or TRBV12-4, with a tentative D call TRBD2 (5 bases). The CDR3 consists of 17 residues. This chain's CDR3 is CASSPPEGPIQRETQHF. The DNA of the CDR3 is TGTGCCAGCAGCCCCCCCGAGGGCCCTATCCAGAGGGAGACCCAGCACTTC.

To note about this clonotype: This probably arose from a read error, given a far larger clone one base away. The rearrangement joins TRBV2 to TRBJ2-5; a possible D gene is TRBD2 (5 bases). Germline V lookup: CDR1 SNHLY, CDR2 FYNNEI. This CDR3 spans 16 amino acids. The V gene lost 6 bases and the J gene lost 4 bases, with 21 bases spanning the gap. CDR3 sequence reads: CASSLGVGVGRETQYF. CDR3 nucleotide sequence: TGTGCCAGCAGCTTGGGAGTCGGGGTCGGGCGAGAGACCCAGTACTTC.

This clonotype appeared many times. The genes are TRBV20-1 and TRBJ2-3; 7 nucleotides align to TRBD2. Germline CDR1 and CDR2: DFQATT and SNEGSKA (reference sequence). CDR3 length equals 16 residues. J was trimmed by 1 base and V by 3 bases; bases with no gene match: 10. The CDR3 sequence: CSARSIAGQGTDTQYF. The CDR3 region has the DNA TGCAGTGCTAGGAGTATAGCGGGTCAGGGCACAGATACGCAGTATTTT.